Listed below are T cell receptor beta chains from one sample, sequenced in a study of beta chain features in type 1 diabetes. Data came from immunoSEQ multiplex PCR; TCRdb stores just in-frame clones and leaves some out. This repertoire shows under 500,000 clones, roughly 30% found once; its top ten account for 0.05% to 0.07%. Sequences were obtained from naive CD4+ T cells from blood. The source of these receptors is a man between 18 and 29 years old in good health. CDR3s include the opening cysteine and the closing phenylalanine or tryptophan. A D gene is named only where the DNA matches it firmly. Only part of the rows carry a size: once, few, many, or a class if the clone is expanded.

j_call clone_size d_call v_call cdr3_aa cdr3_nt
TRBJ1-2 few . TRBV14 CASSQVASGYTF TGTGCCAGCAGCCAAGTCGCCAGCGGCTACACCTTC
TRBJ2-3 few . TRBV20-1 CSARTGDTQYF TGCAGTGCCCGGACCGGAGATACGCAGTATTTT
TRBJ2-3 few TRBD1 TRBV29-1 CSVFPGQGGSTQYF TGCAGCGTGTTTCCGGGACAGGGGGGGAGTACGCAGTATTTT
TRBJ2-3 few TRBD2 TRBV11-2 CASSLRGSLDTQYF TGTGCCAGCAGCTTACGCGGGAGCTTAGATACGCAGTATTTT
TRBJ1-2 few . TRBV6-5 CASSYSSPGVEGYTF TGTGCCAGCAGTTACTCGAGCCCCGGGGTGGAGGGCTACACCTTC
TRBJ2-5 . . TRBV19 CASSLGVRETQYF TGTGCCAGTAGTCTGGGGGTCCGAGAGACCCAGTACTTC
TRBJ2-7 . . TRBV10-3 CAIGATGFAYEQYF TGTGCCATCGGGGCAACAGGGTTTGCCTACGAGCAGTACTTC
TRBJ1-1 . TRBD1 TRBV5-1 CASSLDRGGGTEAFF TGCGCCAGCAGCTTGGACAGGGGAGGAGGCACTGAAGCTTTCTTT
TRBJ2-7 few . TRBV25-1 CASSEQGLYEQYF TGTGCCAGCAGTGAACAGGGATTGTACGAGCAGTACTTC
TRBJ2-7 few TRBD1 TRBV7-2 CASSTWTGGFTNEQYF TGTGCCAGCAGCACCTGGACAGGGGGGTTTACCAACGAGCAGTACTTC
TRBJ1-2 few TRBD1 TRBV29-1 CSDSGTGGNGYTF TGCAGCGACTCCGGGACAGGGGGCAATGGCTACACCTTC
TRBJ2-5 few . TRBV2 CASKTLQETQYF TGTGCCAGCAAAACACTACAAGAGACCCAGTACTTC
TRBJ2-1 few TRBD2 TRBV7-3 CASSSGLAADEQFF TGTGCCAGCAGCTCCGGACTAGCTGCCGATGAGCAGTTCTTC
TRBJ1-1 . . TRBV4-3 CASATRHRQDHTEAFF TGCGCCAGCGCCACACGGCACCGACAGGACCACACTGAAGCTTTCTTT
TRBJ1-2 few . TRBV28 CASSFSPTNYTF TGTGCCAGCAGTTTCTCCCCAACTAACTACACCTTC
TRBJ2-7 . . TRBV4-1 CASSQARAIGDEQYF TGCGCCAGCAGCCAAGCAAGGGCAATAGGGGACGAGCAGTACTTC
TRBJ2-3 . . TRBV28 CASSARRILTDTQYF TGTGCCAGCAGTGCCCGACGGATCCTTACAGATACGCAGTATTTT
TRBJ2-4 . . TRBV4-3 CASSQVYQQGLNIQYF TGCGCCAGCAGCCAAGTGTACCAACAGGGTTTAAACATTCAGTACTTC
TRBJ2-2 few . TRBV10-3 CASGTPNTGELFF TGTGCCAGCGGGACGCCAAACACCGGGGAGCTGTTTTTT
TRBJ1-2 . . TRBV10-3 CAISDETTGYGYTF TGTGCCATCAGTGATGAGACCACTGGCTATGGCTACACCTTC
TRBJ1-2 . TRBD1 TRBV29-1 CSVGRQLDRSDGYTF TGCAGCGTTGGACGCCAGCTGGACAGGTCTGATGGCTACACCTTC
TRBJ2-5 . . TRBV28 CASGNSLYQETQYF TGTGCCAGCGGAAACTCCCTGTACCAAGAGACCCAGTACTTC
TRBJ2-6 few . TRBV27 CASSLGTGANVLTF TGTGCCAGCAGTTTGGGGACTGGGGCCAACGTCCTGACTTTC
TRBJ2-3 . . TRBV2 CASSATTNTDTQYF TGTGCCAGCAGTGCGACTACCAACACAGATACGCAGTATTTT
TRBJ2-3 . . TRBV4-1 CASSQPTDTQYF TGCGCCAGCAGCCAGCCCACAGATACGCAGTATTTT
TRBJ1-1 . . TRBV2 CASSDKENTEAFF TGTGCCAGCAGTGACAAGGAGAACACTGAAGCTTTCTTT
TRBJ2-5 . TRBD2 TRBV28 CASSPGTSEETQYF TGTGCCAGCAGTCCTGGGACTAGTGAGGAGACCCAGTACTTC
TRBJ2-3 . TRBD1 TRBV7-8 CASSSRTGYPDTQYF TGTGCCAGCAGCTCCCGGACAGGGTATCCAGATACGCAGTATTTT
TRBJ2-2 . . TRBV30 CAWSVANTGELFF TGTGCCTGGAGTGTAGCCAACACCGGGGAGCTGTTTTTT
TRBJ2-2 few TRBD1 TRBV29-1 CSVGGTGVSRELFF TGCAGCGTGGGAGGGACAGGGGTTTCGAGGGAGCTGTTTTTT
TRBJ1-5 few . TRBV4-3 CASSQRTNQPQHF TGCGCCAGCAGCCAACGGACCAACCAGCCCCAGCATTTT
TRBJ2-1 . TRBD2 TRBV9 CASSVGIAGVNNEQFF TGTGCCAGCAGCGTAGGGATAGCGGGAGTTAACAATGAGCAGTTCTTC
TRBJ2-1 . TRBD2 TRBV28 CAITSGGSYNEQFF TGTGCCATCACTTCGGGGGGCTCCTACAATGAGCAGTTCTTC
TRBJ2-1 . TRBD2 TRBV19 CASSIQGLAENEQFF TGTGCCAGTAGTATCCAAGGACTAGCTGAAAATGAGCAGTTCTTC
TRBJ2-3 once . TRBV7-3 CASSLTLMGGKTDTQYF TGTGCCAGCAGCTTAACGTTAATGGGGGGAAAAACAGATACGCAGTATTTT
TRBJ1-1 . . TRBV30 CACQGNTEAFF TGTGCCTGCCAGGGGAACACTGAAGCTTTCTTT
TRBJ1-1 . TRBD1 TRBV29-1 CSSWTGAREAFF TGCAGCTCCTGGACAGGGGCCCGCGAAGCTTTCTTT
TRBJ2-5 . . TRBV18 CASSPGEETQYF TGTGCCAGCTCACCAGGGGAAGAGACCCAGTACTTC
TRBJ2-7 . TRBD1 TRBV29-1 CSVEDPDRGTYEQYF TGCAGCGTTGAAGATCCGGACAGGGGAACCTACGAGCAGTACTTC
TRBJ2-3 few . TRBV6-1 CASSEGTEYTQYF TGTGCCAGCAGTGAAGGAACGGAGTATACGCAGTATTTT
TRBJ1-5 . . TRBV7-9 CASSLFGQPQHF TGTGCCAGCAGCTTATTCGGTCAGCCCCAGCATTTT